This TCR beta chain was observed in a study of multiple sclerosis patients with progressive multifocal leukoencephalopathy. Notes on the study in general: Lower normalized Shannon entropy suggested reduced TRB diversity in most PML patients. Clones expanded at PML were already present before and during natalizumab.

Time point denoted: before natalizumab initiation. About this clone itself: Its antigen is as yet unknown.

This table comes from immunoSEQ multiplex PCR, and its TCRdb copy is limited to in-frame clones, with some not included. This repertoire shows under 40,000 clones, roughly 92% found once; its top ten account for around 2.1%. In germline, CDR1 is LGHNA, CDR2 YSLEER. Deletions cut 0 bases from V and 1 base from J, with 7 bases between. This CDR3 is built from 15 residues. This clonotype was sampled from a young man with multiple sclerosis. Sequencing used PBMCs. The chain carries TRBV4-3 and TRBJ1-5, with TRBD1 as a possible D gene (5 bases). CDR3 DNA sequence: TGCGCCAGCAGCCAAGATTGGACAAGCAATCAGCCCCAGCATTTT. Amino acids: CASSQDWTSNQPQHF.